One sample yielded the 32 T cell receptor beta chains listed below, sequenced in a study of T cell changes during pregnancy in multiple sclerosis (dated by TCRdb to the late 2010s). Libraries were prepared through the immunoSEQ multiplex PCR assay. This is the immuneACCESS table as TCRdb keeps it, with only in-frame sequences that have V and J called. A part of the clones is gone; compared with another copy, unresolved V genes explain less than half, and the rest is unexplained. The sample table records some 60,000 clones; approximately 91% of these occur just once. 0.76% of the sample goes to the ten largest clones. The sample was CD4+ T cells from peripheral blood mononuclear cells, taken in the first trimester of pregnancy. The source is a female donor with multiple sclerosis, enrolled in a pregnancy study.

CDR3 residues: CASVGPGTGELFF. CDR3 DNA: TGTGCCAGCGTGGGGCCCGGCACCGGGGAGCTGTTTTTT. V and J are TRBV6-5 and TRBJ2-2, with D tentatively TRBD1 (5 bases). In germline, CDR1 is MNHEY, CDR2 SVGAGI. The CDR3 has 13 residues. Trimming pared 8 bases from V and 4 bases from J, leaving 11 bases between.

The J gene is TRBJ2-5, the V gene TRBV5-6; 11 bases are shared with TRBD2. The CDR3 consists of 15 residues. Germline V gives CDR1 SGHDT, CDR2 YYEEEE. V gave up 2 bases and J gave up 2 bases; unmatched junction bases: 2. In DNA, the CDR3 is TGTGCCAGCAGCTTAAGACTAGCGGGGCAAGAGACCCAGTACTTC. Its protein is CASSLRLAGQETQYF.

The V call is TRBV4-3, the J call TRBJ2-6; the match to TRBD1 covers 7 bases. Germline CDR1 is LGHNA and CDR2 is YSLEER. With V trimmed by 0 bases and J by 2 bases, 4 bases remained unmatched. This CDR3 is 17 amino acids long. For the CDR3, the DNA is TGCGCCAGCAGCCAAGATTTGCAGGGGGCTGGGGCCAACGTCCTGACTTTC. Residues: CASSQDLQGAGANVLTF.

This chain links TRBV6-4 with TRBJ1-2; D is undetermined. Trimming took 10 bases from V and 6 from J, leaving 21 bases between them. The CDR3 length is 14 residues. Looked up from germline, CDR1 is MRHNA and CDR2 is SNTAGT. The CDR3 DNA is TGTGCCAACCCGACGGCGTTGGTGGGAGATGGCTACACCTTC. It yields the protein CANPTALVGDGYTF.

The gene calls are TRBV25-1 and TRBJ1-5, with 10 nucleotides matching TRBD1. From germline, CDR1 is MGHDK and CDR2 SYGVNS. The length of the CDR3 is 14 residues. V gave up 4 bases and J gave up 6 bases; unmatched junction bases: 3. CDR3 residues: CASSGTGGFQPQHF. The DNA for the CDR3 is TGTGCCAGCAGTGGGACAGGGGGTTTTCAGCCCCAGCATTTT.

The chain uses TRBV25-1 and TRBJ1-1; TRBD1 is a possible D gene (5 bases). The CDR3 sequence is 14 residues long. V was pared by 6 bases and J by 0 bases, with 11 bases between. Germline V gives CDR1 MGHDK, CDR2 SYGVNS. CDR3 in amino acids: CASRQTGLNTEAFF. CDR3 DNA: TGTGCCAGCAGGCAAACAGGACTGAACACTGAAGCTTTCTTT.

This clone was counted once. The chain links TRBV5-5 to TRBJ1-5; D gene unclear. CDR3 length: 14 residues. Trimming removed 4 bases at V and 5 bases at J, with 13 bases between. From germline, CDR1 is SGHKS and CDR2 YYEKEE (reference sequence). CDR3 protein: CASSPTGGHQPQHF. The CDR3 DNA follows: TGTGCCAGCAGCCCGACGGGCGGGCATCAGCCCCAGCATTTT.

The rearrangement links TRBV9 to TRBJ1-2, with D perhaps matching TRBD1 (5 bases). The CDR3 has 15 amino acids. The ends were cut back, 4 bases at V and 4 bases at J, with 17 bases in the middle. Germline V CDR1 and CDR2: SGDLS, YYNGEE. CDR3 loop: CASSLTDQIIYGYTF. In nucleotides, the CDR3 is TGTGCCAGCAGCCTGACAGATCAGATCATCTATGGCTACACCTTC.

The rearrangement joins TRBV7-6 to TRBJ1-4; TRBD1 might be the D (6 bases). CDR1 is SGHVS and CDR2 is FNYEAQ in the germline V gene. V lost 5 bases and J 8 bases, leaving 18 bases between the germline ends. The CDR3 contains 15 residues. The CDR3 sequence: CASSVTGGLGEKLFF. CDR3 DNA: TGTGCCAGCAGCGTAACCGGGGGGCTCGGAGAAAAACTGTTTTTT.

This clone was seen at least ten times. This rearrangement joins TRBV5-4 to TRBJ1-1, with D maybe TRBD1 (5 bases). This CDR3 is built from 11 residues. V was pared by 4 bases and J by 8 bases, with 9 bases between. Germline values: CDR1 SGHNT, CDR2 YYREEE (reference sequence). The CDR3 DNA reads TGTGCCAGCAGCCCGGGGGGGGAAGCTTTCTTT. It codes for CASSPGGEAFF.

V and J are TRBV6-6 and TRBJ1-1, with D perhaps matching TRBD1 (6 bases). V gave up 7 bases and J gave up 4 bases, with 19 bases separating them. Germline CDR1 and CDR2: MNHNY and SVGAGI (reference sequence). The CDR3 runs to 15 residues. CDR3 in amino acids: CASTARDITFTEAFF. In DNA, the CDR3 is TGTGCCAGCACCGCCCGGGACATTACCTTCACTGAAGCTTTCTTT.

J is TRBJ2-3 and V is TRBV4-3; D uncertain. Per germline, CDR1 LGHNA and CDR2 YSLEER. V was clipped by 1 base and J by 1 base, with 6 bases between them. This CDR3 is built from 14 residues. This CDR3 is CASSQAHRTDTQYF. CDR3 DNA sequence: TGCGCCAGCAGCCAAGCACATCGCACAGATACGCAGTATTTT.

V usage is TRBV30 and J usage is TRBJ1-2; maybe TRBD1 (5 bases). The CDR3 sequence is 12 residues long. Germline V gives CDR1 GTSNPN, CDR2 SVGIG (reference sequence). The V gene lost 8 bases and the J gene lost 4 bases, with 14 bases spanning the gap. The DNA of the CDR3 is TGTGCCAGCCGGGGGGTATCCTATGGCTACACCTTC. This sequence encodes CASRGVSYGYTF.

This chain uses TRBV7-2 with TRBJ1-6; D is unresolved. Between the trimmed V and J ends, which lost 5 bases and 9 bases, there was a span of 14 bases. Germline lookup yields CDR1 SGHTA and CDR2 FQGNSA. The CDR3 sequence is 14 residues long. DNA of the CDR3: TGTGCCAGCAGCCCCCGGGATTGGGGTTCACCCCTCCACTTT. It codes for CASSPRDWGSPLHF.

The CDR3 DNA is TGTGCCAGCAGGAATGCAGGGGGATTGGGCACTGAAGCTTTCTTT. The encoded protein is CASRNAGGLGTEAFF. This sequence joins TRBV27 and TRBJ1-1; 7 bases fit TRBD1. CDR1 and CDR2 from the germline V gene are MNHEY and SMNVEV (reference sequence). This CDR3 is 15 amino acids long. J was trimmed by 4 bases and V by 6 bases; bases with no gene match: 11.

This rearrangement joins TRBV4-2 to TRBJ1-4; 7 bases line up with TRBD1. The CDR3 spans 16 residues. CDR1 LGHNA and CDR2 YNFKEQ come from the germline V gene. J was trimmed by 4 bases and V by 3 bases; bases with no gene match: 8. CDR3 sequence: CASSHSWGTDNEKLFF. The DNA of the CDR3 is TGTGCCAGCAGCCACTCGTGGGGGACAGATAATGAAAAACTGTTTTTT.

V is TRBV5-1 and J is TRBJ2-3; 9 nucleotides match TRBD2. The CDR3 is made up of 15 amino acids. J lost 5 bases, V lost 1 base, and 5 bases had no gene match. Per germline, CDR1 SGHRS and CDR2 YFSETQ. The CDR3 DNA is TGCGCCAGCAGCTTGACTAGCGGGTTGAGAGATACGCAGTATTTT. Its protein is CASSLTSGLRDTQYF. The entire variable domain, with the rest obtained from reference TRBV5-1 and TRBJ2-3, is as follows: KAGVTQTPRYLIKTRGQQVTLSCSPISGHRSVSWYQQTPGQGLQFLFEYFSETQRNKGNFPGRFSGRQFSNSRSEMNVSTLELGDSALYLCASSLTSGLRDTQYFGPGTRLTVL.

This clone occurred once. V usage is TRBV5-4 and J usage is TRBJ2-7; D is undetermined. V was trimmed by 4 bases and J by 0 bases, leaving 8 bases between them. The CDR3 is 13 residues long. Looked up from germline, CDR1 is SGHNT and CDR2 is YYREEE (reference sequence). CDR3 DNA: TGTGCCAGCAGCGAGGTCGACTCCTACGAGCAGTACTTC. Encoded protein: CASSEVDSYEQYF.

This sequence joins TRBV7-2 and TRBJ2-7; 7 positions agree with TRBD1. This CDR3 is 14 amino acids long. J gave up 3 bases and V 0 bases, and 2 bases lay outside the gene matches. Germline values: CDR1 SGHTA, CDR2 FQGNSA. The DNA for the CDR3 is TGTGCCAGCAGCTTAGCGGGGACAGACTACGAGCAGTACTTC. Its translation is CASSLAGTDYEQYF.

The chain couples TRBV11-2 to TRBJ1-1, with TRBD1 identical over 12 bases. The V gene's germline CDR1 is SGHAT and CDR2 FQNNGV. The CDR3 has 19 residues. Trimming at V came to 1 base and at J to 2 bases, leaving 11 bases not matched to a gene. CDR3 sequence reads: CASSLGPGQGALINTEAFF. CDR3 nucleotides: TGTGCCAGCAGCTTAGGTCCGGGACAGGGGGCGCTTATTAACACTGAAGCTTTCTTT.

The chain uses TRBV7-8 and TRBJ1-1, with 8 bases matching TRBD1. The J segment lost 3 bases and the V segment lost 5 bases, leaving 11 bases of the junction unmatched. Germline V gene lookup returns CDR1 SGHVS and CDR2 FQNEAQ. CDR3 size: 16 residues. In DNA, the CDR3 is TGTGCCAGCAGCCGAAAACAGGGCAGGGGGCACACTGAAGCTTTCTTT. Residues: CASSRKQGRGHTEAFF. The complete variable domain, with remaining parts taken from reference TRBV7-8 and TRBJ1-1, reads GAGVSQSPRYKVAKRGQDVALRCDPISGHVSLFWYQQALGQGPEFLTYFQNEAQLDKSGLPSDRFFAERPEGSVSTLKIQRTQQEDSAVYLCASSRKQGRGHTEAFFGQGTRLTVV.

V is TRBV30 and J is TRBJ2-7; the match to TRBD1 covers 7 bases. The CDR3 extends over 13 amino acids. V shed 1 base and J 3 bases; nucleotides not matched to a gene: 3. CDR1 is GTSNPN and CDR2 is SVGIG in the germline V gene (reference sequence). The CDR3 region has the DNA TGTGCCTGGAGTGCCGGGACAGTCTACGAGCAGTACTTC. Translated, it gives CAWSAGTVYEQYF.

This clone was seen just once. The chain carries TRBV7-3 and TRBJ1-6, with D tentatively TRBD1 (5 bases). Germline lookup yields CDR1 SGHTA and CDR2 FQGTGA. V was shortened by 6 bases and J by 13 bases, with 19 bases between the two germline ends. The CDR3 spans 14 residues. The CDR3 nucleotides read TGTGCCAGCAGTCCCGCCCCAGGGAAGGGGCCCCTCCACTTT. As protein: CASSPAPGKGPLHF.

The chain has TRBV6-1 and TRBJ2-7, with D unresolved. Trimming pared 0 bases from V and 8 bases from J, leaving 14 bases between. This CDR3 has 14 residues. Germline V lookup: CDR1 MNHNS, CDR2 SASEGT. The CDR3 region is CASSEARSTPKQYF. The CDR3 region has the DNA TGTGCCAGCAGTGAAGCGAGGAGTACTCCTAAGCAGTACTTC.

The gene calls are TRBV27 and TRBJ2-7, with D possibly matching TRBD1 (6 bases). V lost 3 bases and J 4 bases, leaving 13 bases between the germline ends. The CDR3 runs to 14 residues. Germline assignment: CDR1 MNHEY and CDR2 SMNVEV (reference sequence). For the CDR3, the DNA is TGTGCCAGCAGTTTTCTGGGGGCGAATTACGAGCAGTACTTC. Translating gives CASSFLGANYEQYF.

This chain joins TRBV4-2 and TRBJ1-2; D perhaps matches TRBD1 (6 bases). CDR1 is LGHNA, CDR2 YNFKEQ, per germline. V was shortened by 0 bases and J by 10 bases, with 18 bases between the two germline ends. The CDR3 is 15 residues long. CDR3 sequence (DNA): TGTGCCAGCAGCCAAGAGGGAACAGGGATTGGATACTACACCTTC. Its protein product is CASSQEGTGIGYYTF.

The rearrangement uses TRBV19 and TRBJ2-5; D is perhaps TRBD1 (6 bases). The CDR3 runs 16 residues. Germline V gene lookup returns CDR1 LNHDA and CDR2 SQIVND (reference sequence). Trimming shortened V by 5 bases and J by 4 bases, and 20 bases separated the two germline ends. The CDR3 DNA is TGTGCCAGTAGTGGCAGGGGCCGGACGGGCCGAGAGACCCAGTACTTC. The encoded protein is CASSGRGRTGRETQYF. The whole variable domain, remainder taken from reference TRBV19 and TRBJ2-5, is DGGITQSPKYLFRKEGQNVTLSCEQNLNHDAMYWYRQDPGQGLRLIYYSQIVNDFQKGDIAEGYSVSREKKESFPLTVTSAQKNPTAFYLCASSGRGRTGRETQYFGPGTRLLVL.

This chain connects TRBV14 to TRBJ1-1; a weak D match, TRBD1 (6 bases). V was shortened by 0 bases and J by 9 bases, with 11 bases between the two germline ends. Germline V gene data show CDR1 as SGHDN and CDR2 as FVKESK. This CDR3 region has 13 residues. The CDR3 reads CASSQDGRGKAFF. The CDR3, as DNA: TGTGCCAGCAGCCAAGATGGTAGGGGGAAAGCTTTCTTT. Complete variable domain (other parts from reference TRBV14 and TRBJ1-1): EAGVTQFPSHSVIEKGQTVTLRCDPISGHDNLYWYRRVMGKEIKFLLHFVKESKQDESGMPNNRFLAERTGGTYSTLKVQPAELEDSGVYFCASSQDGRGKAFFGQGTRLTVV.

This clone was picked up a small number of times. V is TRBV30 and J is TRBJ1-1, with 9 bases fitting TRBD1. The junction had 4 bases not matched to a gene; V was cut back by 3 bases and J by 5 bases. Germline V gives CDR1 GTSNPN, CDR2 SVGIG (reference sequence). The CDR3 has 13 amino acids. The CDR3 spells CAWSRGQGTEAFF. The CDR3 region has the DNA TGTGCCTGGAGCCGCGGACAGGGGACTGAAGCTTTCTTT.

The chain couples TRBV2 to TRBJ2-1; 13 nucleotides line up with TRBD2. V was pared by 6 bases and J by 4 bases, with 6 bases of the junction left unmatched. CDR1 is SNHLY and CDR2 is FYNNEI in the germline V gene. The CDR3 sequence is 16 residues long. Here the CDR3 DNA reads TGTGCCAGCAGAGAGGGACTAGCGGGGTCATACAATGAGCAGTTCTTC. It codes for CASREGLAGSYNEQFF.

V usage is TRBV7-2 and J usage is TRBJ1-2; the D gene is possibly TRBD1 (6 bases). Between the trimmed V and J ends, which lost 5 bases and 0 bases, there was a span of 13 bases. CDR3 length equals 15 residues. Germline lookup yields CDR1 SGHTA and CDR2 FQGNSA. The CDR3 DNA is TGTGCCAGCAGCGTACAGGGCTTAGCTAACTATGGCTACACCTTC. This translates into CASSVQGLANYGYTF.

J is TRBJ2-3 and V is TRBV9; perhaps TRBD1 as D (6 bases). There are 14 residues in the CDR3. The germline V gene has CDR1 SGDLS and CDR2 YYNGEE. V was trimmed by 0 bases and J by 5 bases, leaving 10 bases between them. CDR3 coding DNA: TGTGCCAGCAGCGTAGGAGGGGGTAAAGATACGCAGTATTTT. It yields the protein CASSVGGGKDTQYF.